One and the same sample provided the 12 T cell receptor beta chains below, sequenced in a study of blood T cell repertoires in COVID-19 (dated by TCRdb to the early 2020s). Library creation used the immunoSEQ multiplex PCR assay. TCRdb obtained this table from immuneACCESS and retained in-frame rearrangements with V and J assigned. These tables miss some clones; where compared with another copy, unresolved V genes account for less than half of the shortfall, and the remainder is unexplained. This sample holds roughly 280,000 clones; roughly 87% were observed only once. 2.2% of the sample rests with the top ten. Sequencing was done on a sample of peripheral blood. The source of these receptors is a woman between 50 and 59 years old who had recovered from COVID-19.

The chain joins TRBV6-5 to TRBJ1-5, with 9 bases matching TRBD1. The J segment lost 8 bases and the V segment lost 8 bases, leaving 4 bases of the junction unmatched. Germline loops: CDR1 MNHEY, CDR2 SVGAGI. The CDR3 is made up of 12 amino acids. The CDR3, as DNA: TGTGCCAGCGGGACAGGGATCGAGCCCCAGCATTTT. Amino acid sequence: CASGTGIEPQHF.

The V call is TRBV4-2, the J call TRBJ2-3, with D possibly matching TRBD2 (5 bases). This CDR3 contains 15 residues. Trimming took 0 bases from V and 1 from J, leaving 8 bases between them. CDR1 and CDR2 (germline): LGHNA, YNFKEQ. This CDR3 reads CASSQDSGGTDTQYF. The CDR3 bases are TGTGCCAGCAGCCAAGATTCCGGGGGCACAGATACGCAGTATTTT.

V and J are TRBV9 and TRBJ1-2; 9 nucleotides match TRBD1. V lost 10 bases, J lost 7 bases, and 14 bases stayed unmatched. This CDR3 is 14 amino acids long. CDR1 SGDLS and CDR2 YYNGEE come from the germline V gene. CDR3 DNA sequence: TGTGCCTCATCCCCTAGGGGGACAGGGTTTGGCTACACCTTC. This gives the protein CASSPRGTGFGYTF.

The V gene is TRBV28, the J gene TRBJ1-1, with 7 bases matching TRBD1. Germline CDR1 and CDR2: MDHEN and SYDVKM. The CDR3 covers 15 residues. With V trimmed by 4 bases and J by 1 base, 6 bases remained unmatched. The CDR3 region is CASSSAGTANTEAFF. As DNA, the CDR3 is TGTGCCAGCAGTTCGGCCGGGACAGCGAACACTGAAGCTTTCTTT.

Here the CDR3 reads CASRPTGLGYEQYF. The CDR3 bases are TGTGCCAGCAGACCCACAGGTTTAGGCTACGAGCAGTACTTC. This chain joins TRBV27 and TRBJ2-7; maybe TRBD1 (5 bases). The V end was cut by 6 bases, the J end by 3 bases, with 15 bases between. This CDR3 has 14 residues. The germline V gene has CDR1 MNHEY and CDR2 SMNVEV (reference sequence).

The chain is built from TRBV7-2 and TRBJ2-3; the match to TRBD2 covers 13 bases. The CDR3 runs 17 residues. V lost 4 bases to trimming and J lost 6 bases; unmatched junction nucleotides: 10. CDR1 and CDR2 from the germline V gene are SGHTA and FQGNSA. CDR3 DNA: TGTGCCAGCAGCTCCCACGCGACTAGCGGGAGGAGGGATACGCAGTATTTT. Its translation: CASSSHATSGRRDTQYF.

The V call is TRBV19, the J call TRBJ2-1; 7 nucleotides agree with TRBD2. V lost 0 bases to trimming and J lost 15 bases; unmatched junction nucleotides: 11. The CDR3 runs 14 residues. CDR1 is LNHDA and CDR2 is SQIVND in the germline V gene (reference sequence). This CDR3 reads CASSIDLHSGWPFF. In DNA form, the CDR3 reads TGTGCCAGTAGTATAGATCTCCATAGCGGGTGGCCGTTCTTC.

The J gene is TRBJ2-5, the V gene TRBV7-2; TRBD1 agrees at 7 bases. Germline CDR1 SGHTA, CDR2 FQGNSA. Losses at the gene ends were 7 bases for V and 2 bases for J; bases not matched to a gene: 10. The CDR3 loop spans 15 amino acids. The DNA for the CDR3 is TGTGCCAGCAAACCAGACAGGGTGGTACAAGAGACCCAGTACTTC. Residues: CASKPDRVVQETQYF.

The chain recombines TRBV7-3 with TRBJ2-1, with TRBD2 identical over 10 bases. The CDR3 loop spans 15 amino acids. Unmatched junction bases numbered 9, after V lost 6 bases and J lost 7 bases. Germline lookup yields CDR1 SGHTA and CDR2 FQGTGA. The chain's CDR3 is CASSPLAGVWNEQFF. The CDR3 DNA follows: TGTGCCAGCAGTCCCCTAGCGGGAGTATGGAATGAGCAGTTCTTC. Combining the CDR3 with reference TRBV7-3 and TRBJ2-1 gives the whole variable domain GAGVSQTPSNKVTEKGKYVELRCDPISGHTALYWYRQSLGQGPEFLIYFQGTGAADDSGLPNDRFFAVRPEGSVSTLKIQRTERGDSAVYLCASSPLAGVWNEQFFGPGTRLTVL.

The chain links TRBV15 to TRBJ1-4; D remains ambiguous. Trimming removed 1 base at V and 4 bases at J, with 4 bases between. Looked up from germline, CDR1 is LNHNV and CDR2 is YYDKDF (reference sequence). The CDR3 spans 13 residues. The CDR3 here is CATSRGVNEKLFF. The CDR3 region has the DNA TGTGCCACCAGCAGAGGAGTTAATGAAAAACTGTTTTTT.

This clone appeared a single time. V is TRBV30 and J is TRBJ1-3; 8 nucleotides align to TRBD1. This CDR3 is built from 14 residues. Trimming cost V 3 bases and J 5 bases; bases outside gene matches: 6. CDR1 is GTSNPN, CDR2 SVGIG, per germline (reference sequence). This chain's CDR3 is CAWRLQGARNTIYF. CDR3 in DNA: TGTGCCTGGAGGCTCCAGGGGGCGCGAAACACCATATATTTT. Full variable domain (rest looked up from reference TRBV30 and TRBJ1-3): SQTIHQWPATLVQPVGSPLSLECTVEGTSNPNLYWYRQAAGRGLQLLFYSVGIGQISSEVPQNLSASRPQDRQFILSSKKLLLSDSGFYLCAWRLQGARNTIYFGEGSWLTVV.

The DNA for the CDR3 is TGCGCCAGCAGCCAAGCTCCTTTAGCGGGGGCTTCCTACGAGCAGTACTTC. This codes for CASSQAPLAGASYEQYF. The V and J genes are TRBV4-3 and TRBJ2-7; 9 positions match TRBD2. Germline CDR1 LGHNA, CDR2 YSLEER. The ends lost 1 base at V and 1 base at J; junction bases unmatched: 8. CDR3 size: 17 residues.